This T cell receptor (beta chain) was observed in a study of blood T cell repertoires in COVID-19. Study-wide background: Specimens from acute and convalescent COVID-19 originated in the United States, Italy and Spain. T cells, B-cell-depleted T cells, or PBMCs provided the cDNA or gDNA that served as material.

Original handling: Reference gene primers were amplified, and this amplification served to estimate nucleated cell counts. Sequenced by immunoSEQ multiplex PCR; TCRdb stores in-frame clones only, minus some. V and J calls and clone size are given by that table; D and trimming were obtained from the DNA. This sample carries 350,000 to 450,000 clones, 85% of them seen once, and the ten largest clones take roughly 3.6%. CDR3 size: 15 residues. Germline values: CDR1 SGHAT, CDR2 FQNNGV. The V segment lost 5 bases and the J segment 5 bases; nucleotides outside the gene matches: 6. The sequenced sample was peripheral blood. This sequence was found in a woman between 18 and 29 years old with acute or convalescent COVID-19. The chain has TRBV11-2 and TRBJ1-6; 7 nucleotides line up with TRBD1. The CDR3 protein is CASSQDRPHNSPLHF. The CDR3 DNA is TGTGCCAGCAGCCAGGACAGGCCACATAATTCACCCCTCCACTTT.